Listed below are T cell receptor beta chains from one sample, sequenced in a study of blood T cells in healthy people across ages. One entry per CDR3 protein results from TCRdb running MiXCR on the 5' RACE reads. The sample consists of approximately 900,000 distinct CDR3 sequences, roughly 52% of them appearing once. The sequencing sample was made of blood. The receptors derive from a man aged 25-40 years in good health. The CDR3 runs from the conserved cysteine through the conserved F or W. The order of the fields is V gene, D gene, clone size, J gene, CDR3 protein, CDR3 DNA. A D gene is named only where the DNA matches it firmly. A clone size is listed for some rows: how often the clone was seen (once, few, many), or a class if it is expanded.

TRBV12-3/TRBV12-4	NA	NA	TRBJ1-2	CASSFVGDSYGYTF	TGTGCCAGCAGTTTTGTGGGTGATAGCTATGGCTACACCTTC
TRBV7-9	NA	NA	TRBJ2-3	CATLRPGENTDTQYF	TGTGCCACCCTTCGGCCGGGCGAGAATACAGATACGCAGTATTTT
TRBV4-2	TRBD2	few	TRBJ2-1	CASSPEIRRGGYNEQFF	TGTGCCAGCAGCCCTGAAATTAGACGGGGGGGTTACAATGAGCAGTTCTTC
TRBV6-1	NA	few	TRBJ2-7	CASRKGQSYEQYF	TGTGCCAGCAGGAAAGGACAGTCCTACGAGCAGTACTTC
TRBV27	NA	NA	TRBJ2-3	CASSPYGGSTDTQYF	TGTGCCAGCAGTCCATACGGAGGCTCCACAGATACGCAGTATTTT
TRBV7-2	NA	many	TRBJ2-1	CASSLDRRPQFF	TGTGCCAGCAGCTTAGATCGACGCCCGCAGTTCTTC
TRBV2	NA	NA	TRBJ2-1	CASREGEVNEQFF	TGTGCCAGCAGAGAGGGGGAGGTCAATGAGCAGTTCTTC
TRBV30	NA	few	TRBJ2-1	CAWSDWSSYNEQFF	TGTGCCTGGAGCGACTGGAGCTCCTACAATGAGCAGTTCTTC
TRBV5-1	NA	NA	TRBJ1-1	CASSLAERGAAEAFF	TGCGCCAGCAGCTTGGCCGAACGGGGGGCGGCTGAAGCTTTCTTT
TRBV5-1	NA	NA	TRBJ2-3	CASSLSRAHTDTQYF	TGCGCCAGCAGCTTGTCCAGGGCCCACACAGATACGCAGTATTTT
TRBV4-3	TRBD1	NA	TRBJ1-4	CASSQDRQGGNEKLFF	TGCGCCAGCAGCCAAGATCGTCAGGGGGGGAATGAAAAACTGTTTTTT
TRBV6-5	NA	NA	TRBJ2-7	CASSYGAGTYEQYF	TGTGCCAGCAGTTACGGGGCAGGGACCTACGAGCAGTACTTC
TRBV7-9	NA	few	TRBJ2-5	CASRDRQETQYF	TGTGCCAGCAGGGACAGACAAGAGACCCAGTACTTC
TRBV7-9	NA	NA	TRBJ2-1	CASSSLDSEQFF	TGTGCCAGCAGTTCTTTGGACAGTGAGCAGTTCTTC
TRBV10-3	NA	few	TRBJ2-3	CAISESKRTALPDTQYF	TGTGCCATCAGTGAGTCGAAAAGGACAGCCTTACCAGATACGCAGTATTTT
TRBV6-5	NA	NA	TRBJ1-1	CASSYSKGKGMNTEAFF	TGTGCCAGCAGTTACTCGAAGGGGAAGGGAATGAACACTGAAGCTTTCTTT
TRBV7-2	NA	NA	TRBJ1-1	CASSPGPAGVYIDTEAFF	TGTGCCAGCAGCCCGGGTCCCGCGGGCGTCTATATCGATACTGAAGCTTTCTTT
TRBV7-8	NA	few	TRBJ2-3	CASGTRPYSTDTQYF	TGTGCCAGCGGGACAAGACCTTATAGCACAGATACGCAGTATTTT
TRBV9	TRBD1	NA	TRBJ1-1	CASSVGTVAGTEAFF	TGTGCCAGCAGCGTGGGGACAGTAGCGGGCACTGAAGCTTTCTTT
TRBV12-3/TRBV12-4	TRBD1	NA	TRBJ2-4	CASRYRGAQYF	TGTGCCAGCAGGTACAGGGGAGCGCAGTACTTC
TRBV10-3	NA	NA	TRBJ1-6	CAISRDQLNSPLHF	TGTGCCATCAGCCGGGACCAACTTAATTCACCCCTCCACTTT
TRBV14	NA	NA	TRBJ2-1	CASSLTDSTYNEQFF	TGTGCCAGCAGCCTTACAGACAGCACCTACAATGAGCAGTTCTTC
TRBV28	NA	NA	TRBJ2-6	CASSFTGDVSGANVLTF	TGTGCCAGCAGTTTCACAGGTGATGTCTCTGGGGCCAACGTCCTGACTTTC
TRBV6-1	NA	NA	TRBJ2-7	CAAGRELTYEQYF	TGTGCCGCCGGCAGGGAACTCACCTACGAGCAGTACTTC
TRBV20-1	TRBD1	NA	TRBJ2-7	CSARVEVLDRASYEQYF	TGCAGTGCTAGAGTGGAGGTCTTGGACAGGGCTTCCTACGAGCAGTACTTC
TRBV3-1	NA	NA	TRBJ1-5	CASSPGTQGNQPQHF	TGTGCCAGCAGCCCCGGGACGCAGGGCAATCAGCCCCAGCATTTT
TRBV29-1	NA	NA	TRBJ2-1	CRSGHWDYEQFF	TGCAGATCGGGACACTGGGACTATGAGCAGTTCTTC
TRBV28	TRBD1	few	TRBJ2-7	CASSPGGAQYEQYF	TGTGCCAGCAGTCCAGGGGGCGCCCAATACGAGCAGTACTTC
TRBV5-4	NA	many	TRBJ2-3	CASSLKGTDTQYF	TGTGCCAGCAGCCTAAAGGGGACAGATACGCAGTATTTT
TRBV29-1	NA	NA	TRBJ2-2	CSVRVKTGELFF	TGCAGCGTTCGGGTGAAGACCGGGGAGCTGTTTTTT
TRBV10-3	TRBD2	NA	TRBJ2-1	CAIRISTAGVYNEQFF	TGTGCCATCAGGATCTCCACAGCGGGGGTCTACAATGAGCAGTTCTTC
TRBV28	TRBD1	NA	TRBJ2-3	CASSSQGAGADTQYF	TGTGCCAGCAGTTCACAGGGGGCCGGCGCAGATACGCAGTATTTT
TRBV7-2	NA	NA	TRBJ2-4	CASSSGIFSYEQYF	TGTGCCAGCAGCAGCGGCATTTTCTCCTACGAGCAGTACTTT
TRBV6-2/TRBV6-3	NA	NA	TRBJ1-2	CASSFYSIANYGYTF	TGTGCCAGCAGTTTCTACAGCATTGCTAACTATGGCTACACCTTC
TRBV7-8	NA	once	TRBJ1-2	CASSGPIRGNDGYTF	TGTGCCAGCAGCGGCCCGATTAGGGGTAACGATGGCTACACCTTC
TRBV10-3	NA	few	TRBJ1-1	CAITDPGGHPNTEAFF	TGTGCCATCACTGACCCCGGCGGGCACCCGAACACTGAAGCTTTCTTT
TRBV20-1	NA	NA	TRBJ2-7	CSAPETYEQYF	TGCAGTGCTCCAGAGACCTACGAGCAGTACTTC
TRBV27	NA	NA	TRBJ2-5	CASAELGVETQYF	TGTGCCAGCGCCGAACTGGGGGTGGAGACCCAGTACTTC
TRBV28	NA	few	TRBJ2-1	CASSFRPASYNEQFF	TGTGCCAGCAGTTTCCGGCCAGCGTCCTACAATGAGCAGTTCTTC
TRBV20-1	NA	NA	TRBJ2-7	CSARAARAAYEQYF	TGCAGTGCTAGGGCCGCAAGGGCGGCCTACGAGCAGTACTTC
TRBV7-9	NA	NA	TRBJ2-4	CASSSRDGKYQYF	TGTGCCAGCAGCTCCCGGGACGGGAAGTATCAGTACTTC
TRBV20-1	NA	many	TRBJ2-3	CSARDLEGGDSDTQYF	TGCAGTGCTAGAGATTTAGAGGGGGGGGACTCAGATACGCAGTATTTT
TRBV27	NA	NA	TRBJ1-2	CASSSPTGVGYTF	TGTGCCAGCAGTTCCCCGACGGGAGTTGGCTACACCTTC
TRBV27	NA	few	TRBJ2-7	CASSPERGSYEQYF	TGTGCCAGCAGTCCGGAGAGGGGCAGCTACGAGCAGTACTTC